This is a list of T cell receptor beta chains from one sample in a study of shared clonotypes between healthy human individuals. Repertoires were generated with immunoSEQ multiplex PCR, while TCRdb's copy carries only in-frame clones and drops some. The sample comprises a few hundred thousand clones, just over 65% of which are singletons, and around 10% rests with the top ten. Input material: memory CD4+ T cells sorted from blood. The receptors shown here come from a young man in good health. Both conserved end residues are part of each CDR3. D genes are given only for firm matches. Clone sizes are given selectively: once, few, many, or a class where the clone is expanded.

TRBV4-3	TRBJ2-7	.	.	TGCGCCAGCAGCCCGGGACTGTTGGTAGGCGAGCAGTACTTC	CASSPGLLVGEQYF
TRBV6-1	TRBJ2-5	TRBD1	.	TGTGCCAGCAGTGCAGGGGGAGAGACCCAGTACTTC	CASSAGGETQYF
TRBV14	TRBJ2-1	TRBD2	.	TGTGCCAGCAGCCGCGGACTAGCGGGGTACAATGAGCAGTTCTTC	CASSRGLAGYNEQFF
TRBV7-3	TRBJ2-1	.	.	TGTGCCAGCCGATTAGCCGAGGGGTGGGGTGAGCAGTTCTTC	CASRLAEGWGEQFF
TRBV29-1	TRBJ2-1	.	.	TGCAGCGTTGAAGTGGCTAGCGCGGGGACCGATGAGCAGTTCTTC	CSVEVASAGTDEQFF
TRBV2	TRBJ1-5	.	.	TGTGCCAGCAGTGAAGCCAGGCTCCAGCCCCAGCATTTT	CASSEARLQPQHF
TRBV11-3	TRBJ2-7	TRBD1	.	TGTGCCAGCAGCCTCTGGGACAGAAACTACGAGCAGTACTTC	CASSLWDRNYEQYF
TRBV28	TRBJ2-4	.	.	TGTGCCAGCAGTTCGACCGTACTCGCGTTCTTGGCCAAAAACATTCAGTACTTC	CASSSTVLAFLAKNIQYF
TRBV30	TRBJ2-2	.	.	TGTGCCTGGGGGGGAGTAGCCGGGGAGCTGTTTTTT	CAWGGVAGELFF
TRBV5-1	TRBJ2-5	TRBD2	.	TGCGCCAGCAGCTTGTGGGAGGCGGGGGGGACTAGCGGACACCAAGAGACCCAGTACTTC	CASSLWEAGGTSGHQETQYF
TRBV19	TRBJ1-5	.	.	TGTGCCAGTACCCTAGGGGGTCAGCCCCAGCATTTT	CASTLGGQPQHF
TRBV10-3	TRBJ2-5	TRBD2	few	TGTGCCATCACTCCGGGACTAGCGAAGGAGACCCAGTACTTC	CAITPGLAKETQYF
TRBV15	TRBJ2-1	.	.	TGTGCCACCAGCAGAGATTTGGGGGAGCGGTACAATGAGCAGTTCTTC	CATSRDLGERYNEQFF
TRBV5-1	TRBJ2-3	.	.	TGCGCCAGCAGCTTGGGTATACTCGGCAGCACAGATACGCAGTATTTT	CASSLGILGSTDTQYF
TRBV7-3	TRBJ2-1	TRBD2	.	TGTGCCAGCGCCCTGGGGACGGGAGGGGGCAATGAGCAGTTCTTC	CASALGTGGGNEQFF
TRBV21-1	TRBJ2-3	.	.	TGTGCCACCCCACCAATCCAAGCTAGCGGAAGCACAGATACGCAGTATTTT	CATPPIQASGSTDTQYF
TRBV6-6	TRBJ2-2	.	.	TGTGCCAGCAGCCGCTGGGTTAGGCAGCTCACCGGGGAGCTGTTTTTT	CASSRWVRQLTGELFF